This T cell receptor (beta chain) was sequenced for a study of blood T cell repertoires in COVID-19. In the study overall: Both acute and convalescent COVID-19 samples were obtained from the United States, Italy and Spain.

Trimming shortened V by 7 bases and J by 4 bases, and 13 bases separated the two germline ends. Germline values: CDR1 SGHAT, CDR2 FQNNGV. This CDR3 region has 13 residues. TCRdb keeps only in-frame clones here, not all; method: immunoSEQ multiplex PCR. The sample holds 200,000 to 300,000 clones, around 84% seen once. This TCR came from a man aged 40-50 years who had recovered from COVID-19. This chain links TRBV11-2 with TRBJ1-2; D is undetermined. Sequenced input: peripheral blood. The DNA of the CDR3 is TGTGCCAGCACAGGAGGTCTAGGCTATGGCTACACCTTC. Translated, it gives CASTGGLGYGYTF. The full variable domain, its missing parts supplied by reference TRBV11-2 and TRBJ1-2, is EAGVAQSPRYKIIEKRQSVAFWCNPISGHATLYWYQQILGQGPKLLIQFQNNGVVDDSQLPKDRFSAERLKGVDSTLKIQPAKLEDSAVYLCASTGGLGYGYTFGSGTRLTVV.